The 16 T cell receptor beta chains listed next were all sequenced from one sample in a study of blood T cells in healthy people across ages. Sample-barcoded 5' priming and a J-beta primer mix drove a second PCR of about 6 to 12 cycles. TCRdb called the 5' RACE reads again in MiXCR, with one record for every CDR3 protein. This table has 850,000 to 950,000 distinct CDR3 sequences, 25% to 30% appearing once. Sequenced input: blood. These receptors all come from a woman over 75 in good health.

A note on this clonotype: A much larger clone lies one base from this, so it may be a read error. V usage is TRBV12-3 or TRBV12-4 and J usage is TRBJ1-5; D is undetermined. Trimming left V 5 bases short and J 2 bases short, with 13 bases between. The CDR3 extends over 15 amino acids. The CDR3 spells CASSIRGVGNQPQHF. The CDR3 DNA reads TGTGCCAGCAGTATCCGGGGAGTCGGCAATCAGCCCCAGCATTTT.

Of note for this clonotype: A much larger clonotype is one base distant, so this may be a read error. This chain joins TRBV28 and TRBJ2-1, with D tentatively TRBD1 (5 bases). The CDR3 covers 15 residues. Between the trimmed V and J ends, which lost 2 bases and 10 bases, there was a span of 18 bases. Germline CDR1 reads MDHEN; CDR2 reads SYDVKM. CDR3 residues: CASSLPGPGCEEQFF. CDR3 coding DNA: TGTGCCAGCAGTTTACCCGGGCCAGGGTGTGAGGAGCAGTTCTTC.

This clonotype was seen repeatedly, ten times or more. The chain links TRBV11-2 to TRBJ2-1; D remains ambiguous. Trimming took 2 bases from V and 4 from J, leaving 9 bases between them. Germline V CDR1 and CDR2: SGHAT, FQNNGV. The CDR3 runs to 14 residues. The CDR3 loop is CASSLSQAYNEQFF. The CDR3 DNA sequence: TGTGCCAGCAGCTTATCCCAGGCTTACAATGAGCAGTTCTTC. The complete variable domain, with remaining parts taken from reference TRBV11-2 and TRBJ2-1, reads EAGVAQSPRYKIIEKRQSVAFWCNPISGHATLYWYQQILGQGPKLLIQFQNNGVVDDSQLPKDRFSAERLKGVDSTLKIQPAKLEDSAVYLCASSLSQAYNEQFFGPGTRLTVL.

Many counts were recorded for this clonotype. V is TRBV12-3 or TRBV12-4 and J is TRBJ2-3; D assignment may be TRBD1 or TRBD2 (6 bases each). The CDR3 has 15 amino acids. Trimming took off 3 bases at V and 1 base at J, with 11 bases between the two ends. CDR3: CASSLRRGGTDTQYF. The CDR3 DNA is TGTGCCAGCAGTTTGAGAAGGGGGGGCACAGATACGCAGTATTTT.

Points on this clonotype: A read error may explain this, as a much larger clone is one base away. The chain uses TRBV7-2 and TRBJ2-3; 8 bases match TRBD1. The CDR3 sequence is 13 residues long. CDR1 is SGHTA, CDR2 FQGNSA, per germline. The CDR3 nucleotides are TGTGCCGGCAGCTCCCGGACAGGGAGTACGCAGTATTTT. This codes for CAGSSRTGSTQYF.

This rearrangement joins TRBV2 to TRBJ1-5, with D perhaps matching TRBD1 (5 bases). Germline V lookup: CDR1 SNHLY, CDR2 FYNNEI. This CDR3 has 14 amino acids. V lost 2 bases and J 10 bases, leaving 15 bases between the germline ends. In nucleotides, the CDR3 is TGTGCCAGCAGTGAAAACTGGGGGGATGGCCCCCAGCATTTT. This encodes CASSENWGDGPQHF.

The chain employs TRBV5-5 and TRBJ2-2, with D maybe TRBD2 (5 bases). Trimming cost V 4 bases and J 5 bases, with 12 bases left between them. The germline V gene has CDR1 SGHKS and CDR2 YYEKEE (reference sequence). CDR3 length equals 14 residues. In DNA form, the CDR3 reads TGTGCCAGCAGCCCGGGGATGGGGACCGGGGAGCTGTTTTTT. Protein: CASSPGMGTGELFF.

This clonotype was observed a few times. A much larger clonotype is one base distant, so this may be a read error. This chain joins TRBV3-1 and TRBJ2-1; possibly TRBD2 for D (5 bases). The CDR3 covers 12 residues. The V end lost 0 bases, the J end lost 13 bases, and 10 bases lay between the germline ends. Germline V gene lookup returns CDR1 LGHDT and CDR2 YNNKEL (reference sequence). In DNA form, the CDR3 reads TGTGCCAGCAGCCAAGATCGGGGTCCCCAGTTCTTC. This translates into CASSQDRGPQFF.

The rearrangement uses TRBV4-2 and TRBJ2-2, with 11 bases identical to TRBD2. The CDR3 covers 17 residues. CDR1 is LGHNA and CDR2 is YNFKEQ in the germline V gene. V shed 8 bases, J shed 3 bases, and the junction held 11 bases outside the gene matches. The CDR3 DNA reads TGTGCCAGCGGCCCTCGGACTAGCGGGCCCTACACCGGGGAGCTGTTTTTT. This encodes CASGPRTSGPYTGELFF.

This clonotype has at least ten counts. V usage is TRBV20-1 and J usage is TRBJ2-4, with D maybe TRBD1 (6 bases). Trimming stripped 4 bases from V and 0 bases from J, with 10 bases between. Germline assignment: CDR1 DFQATT and CDR2 SNEGSKA (reference sequence). The CDR3 contains 14 residues. DNA for the CDR3: TGCAGTGCTACCAAACAGGGAGCCAAAAACATTCAGTACTTC. Translating it yields CSATKQGAKNIQYF.

The sample holds many counts of this clonotype. The chain carries TRBV6-5 and TRBJ1-4; TRBD1 is a possible D gene (5 bases). Per germline, CDR1 MNHEY and CDR2 SVGAGI. The ends were cut back, 0 bases at V and 3 bases at J, with 11 bases in the middle. The CDR3 is 16 residues long. CDR3 in DNA: TGTGCCAGCAGTTACTCTTGGGACCCCGCTAATGAAAAACTGTTTTTT. It translates to CASSYSWDPANEKLFF.

Points on this clonotype: A clone one base away is much larger, so this may be a read error. The chain carries TRBV5-1 and TRBJ2-1, with 7 bases identical to TRBD1. CDR1 and CDR2 from the germline V gene are SGHRS and YFSETQ. CDR3 length equals 15 residues. The trim removed 0 bases at V and 10 bases at J, leaving 10 bases unmatched. CDR3 coding DNA: TGCGCCAGCAGCTTGGAAGGGACAGTAGCCTACGAGCAGTTCTTC. Translation gives CASSLEGTVAYEQFF. The whole variable domain, filled in from reference TRBV5-1 and TRBJ2-1, reads KAGVTQTPRYLIKTRGQQVTLSCSPISGHRSVSWYQQTPGQGLQFLFEYFSETQRNKGNFPGRFSGRQFSNSRSEMNVSTLELGDSALYLCASSLEGTVAYEQFFGPGTRLTVL.

The sample holds many counts of this clonotype. The chain uses TRBV4-1 and TRBJ2-7, with TRBD1 matching over 8 bases. V lost 4 bases to trimming and J lost 0 bases; unmatched junction nucleotides: 8. This CDR3 is built from 16 residues. The germline gives CDR1 MGHRA, CDR2 YSYEKL. CDR3 bases: TGCGCCAGCAGCCCCTCGGGGGACAGGAGCTCCTACGAGCAGTACTTC. This sequence encodes CASSPSGDRSSYEQYF.

This clonotype appeared many times. V gene TRBV6-5 combines with J gene TRBJ1-1, with D perhaps matching TRBD1 (6 bases). V dropped 7 bases and J dropped 1 base, with 13 bases sitting between them. The CDR3 spans 14 residues. The germline CDR1 and CDR2 sequences are MNHEY and SVGAGI. CDR3 in DNA: TGTGCCAGCAACCCGACAGGACAGAACACTGAAGCTTTCTTT. It codes for CASNPTGQNTEAFF.

This clonotype was observed a handful of times. CDR3 residues: CSARSYGGARNSPLHF. Written as DNA, the CDR3 is TGCAGTGCTAGATCTTATGGGGGCGCAAGGAATTCACCCCTCCACTTT. The chain recombines TRBV20-1 with TRBJ1-6; D is possibly TRBD1 (6 bases). This CDR3 has 16 amino acids. V dropped 2 bases and J dropped 7 bases, with 18 bases sitting between them. Germline values: CDR1 DFQATT, CDR2 SNEGSKA (reference sequence).

A few counts support this clonotype. V and J are TRBV5-5 and TRBJ2-1; 7 positions agree with TRBD2. CDR1 is SGHKS and CDR2 is YYEKEE in the germline V gene (reference sequence). The CDR3 length is 17 residues. Losses at the gene ends were 2 bases for V and 5 bases for J; bases not matched to a gene: 13. CDR3 sequence: CASSLIPRAGRDNEQFF. The CDR3 coding sequence is TGTGCCAGCAGCTTAATCCCCAGAGCGGGGAGAGACAATGAGCAGTTCTTC.